The TCR beta chain described here comes from a study of CD8 T cells in ankylosing spondylitis. Study results and caveats: Reportedly, disease-linked clones are significantly enriched in ankylosing spondylitis patients' matched synovial fluid. Ankylosing spondylitis blood appeared to carry a characteristic TCR beta motif of roughly eight highly homologous variants.

Trimming shortened V by 3 bases and J by 2 bases, and 11 bases separated the two germline ends. This CDR3 contains 15 residues. Using its own MiXCR run on the 5' RACE reads, TCRdb lists one record per CDR3 protein. Of a few hundred thousand distinct CDR3 sequences listed, 7.5% to 9% are singletons. This clonotype was counted many times. What it binds is not known. This chain joins TRBV12-3 or TRBV12-4 and TRBJ1-3; D is ambiguous. Sample: blood, either unsorted or a sorted T cell fraction (not recorded which). The sequence was obtained from a male donor with ankylosing spondylitis. CDR3 sequence reads: CASSFRLRTGNTIYF. The DNA for the CDR3 is TGTGCCAGCAGTTTTCGGCTGAGGACTGGAAACACCATATATTTT.